A single sample is the source of the 30 T cell receptor beta chains below, sequenced in a study of blood T cell repertoires in COVID-19 (dated by TCRdb to the early 2020s). Library preparation used the immunoSEQ multiplex PCR assay. This immuneACCESS table, as held by TCRdb, lists in-frame sequences with V and J called but not all clones. Of the missing ones, under half trace to an unresolved V gene in checked studies; the others have no known cause. The sample contains about 400,000 clones, roughly 90% of them found a single time. Around 0.91% of the sample is in the top ten clones. The sample comprised PBMCs or T cells enriched from blood (not recorded which). Receptors were obtained from a woman aged 25-40 years with acute COVID-19.

The chain combines TRBV3-1 (or the pseudogene TRBV3-2) with TRBJ2-7; 8 bases fit TRBD1. Germline-derived CDR1 and CDR2 are LGHDT and YNNKEL (reference sequence). The CDR3 is 20 residues long. After removal of 0 bases from V and 0 bases from J, the junction contained 16 bases not matched to a gene. This CDR3 is CASSQDRGTGLQGGSYEQYF. The CDR3 region has the DNA TGTGCCAGCAGCCAAGATCGGGGGACAGGACTCCAGGGTGGCTCCTACGAGCAGTACTTC.

The V and J genes are TRBV12-5 and TRBJ1-2; 9 bases match TRBD1. The CDR3 length is 15 residues. Unmatched junction bases numbered 4, after V lost 0 bases and J lost 5 bases. The germline V gene has CDR1 LGHNT and CDR2 FRNRAP. This CDR3 reads CASGLVLQGAYGYTF. CDR3 nucleotides: TGTGCTAGTGGTTTGGTCCTACAGGGGGCTTATGGCTACACCTTC.

The J gene is TRBJ1-2, the V gene TRBV7-3; 9 nucleotides line up with TRBD1. Germline loops: CDR1 SGHTA, CDR2 FQGTGA. CDR3 size: 15 residues. J lost 7 bases, V lost 0 bases, and 6 bases had no gene match. CDR3 residues: CASSLTPTGGSGYTF. DNA for the CDR3: TGTGCCAGCAGCTTAACCCCGACAGGGGGAAGTGGCTACACCTTC.

The chain recombines TRBV7-2 with TRBJ1-3; TRBD1 agrees at 7 bases. Trimming took 4 bases from V and 2 from J; bases not matched to a gene: 2. The CDR3 has 14 residues. CDR1 is SGHTA and CDR2 is FQGNSA in the germline V gene. CDR3 residues: CASSSGGAGNTIYF. CDR3 sequence (DNA): TGTGCCAGCAGCTCAGGGGGTGCTGGAAACACCATATATTTT.

This chain connects TRBV7-6 to TRBJ1-1; the match to TRBD1 covers 10 bases. The CDR3 loop spans 15 amino acids. Unmatched junction bases numbered 2, after V lost 3 bases and J lost 1 base. Looked up from germline, CDR1 is SGHVS and CDR2 is FNYEAQ. CDR3 nucleotide sequence: TGTGCCAGCAGCTTCCGACAGGGGGCGAACACTGAAGCTTTCTTT. This translates into CASSFRQGANTEAFF.

This rearrangement joins TRBV15 to TRBJ2-3; 7 nucleotides match TRBD1. The germline gives CDR1 LNHNV, CDR2 YYDKDF (reference sequence). CDR3 length: 13 amino acids. V shed 10 bases and J 3 bases; nucleotides not matched to a gene: 7. As DNA, the CDR3 is TGTGCCAGCCGGGACAGAAAGACAGATACGCAGTATTTT. It translates to CASRDRKTDTQYF.

The V gene is TRBV10-3, the J gene TRBJ1-2, with a weak D call TRBD1 (5 bases). Looked up from germline, CDR1 is ENHRY and CDR2 is SYGVKD. This CDR3 is 14 amino acids long. V was pared by 5 bases and J by 0 bases, with 10 bases between. The CDR3 DNA reads TGTGCCATCAGTACCCAGGGTGCTAACTATGGCTACACCTTC. Its translation: CAISTQGANYGYTF.

This chain connects TRBV5-1 to TRBJ2-3; 7 nucleotides match TRBD1. CDR3 length equals 15 residues. With V trimmed by 1 base and J by 3 bases, 5 bases remained unmatched. Germline CDR1 SGHRS, CDR2 YFSETQ. The CDR3 DNA is TGCGCCAGCAGCTTGAGGGGGCTAGGGACAGATACGCAGTATTTT. It codes for CASSLRGLGTDTQYF.

The J gene is TRBJ2-1, the V gene TRBV11-2; 10 positions agree with TRBD2. The CDR3 totals 19 residues. V lost 2 bases and J lost 4; bases outside the gene matches: 14. Germline CDR1 reads SGHAT; CDR2 reads FQNNGV. CDR3 protein: CASSLFLAGEFSRYNEQFF. The DNA of the CDR3 is TGTGCCAGCAGCTTATTTCTAGCGGGGGAATTTTCCAGATACAATGAGCAGTTCTTC.

The rearrangement joins TRBV9 to TRBJ2-4, with TRBD1 matching over 10 bases. V shed 4 bases and J 8 bases; nucleotides not matched to a gene: 3. CDR3 size: 13 residues. Germline V gives CDR1 SGDLS, CDR2 YYNGEE. The CDR3 loop is CASSRGQGDIQYF. The CDR3 nucleotides are TGTGCCAGCAGCCGAGGACAGGGGGACATTCAGTACTTC.

The chain links TRBV28 to TRBJ2-1, with 11 positions matching TRBD1. The germline V gene encodes CDR1 MDHEN and CDR2 SYDVKM. The CDR3 length is 17 residues. J gave up 3 bases and V 4 bases, and 8 bases lay outside the gene matches. CDR3 residues: CASSYLLGTGGYNEQFF. CDR3 in DNA: TGTGCCAGCAGTTATCTATTAGGGACAGGGGGCTACAATGAGCAGTTCTTC.

This clone has only one observation. The chain uses TRBV19 and TRBJ2-7, with 9 bases aligning to TRBD1. This CDR3 is 17 amino acids long. Germline loops: CDR1 LNHDA, CDR2 SQIVND (reference sequence). V dropped 4 bases and J dropped 3; count of bases not matched to a gene: 13. This CDR3 reads CASSTVGQGTHNYEQYF. The CDR3 DNA reads TGTGCCAGTAGTACCGTGGGACAGGGCACCCATAACTACGAGCAGTACTTC.

The genes are TRBV20-1 and TRBJ2-5, with TRBD2 as a possible D gene (6 bases). Trimming cost V 3 bases and J 2 bases, with 19 bases left between them. There are 16 residues in the CDR3. The V gene's germline CDR1 is DFQATT and CDR2 SNEGSKA (reference sequence). The CDR3 sequence is CSASFFEEGRQETQYF. The CDR3 region has the DNA TGCAGTGCTAGTTTTTTTGAGGAGGGGCGACAAGAGACCCAGTACTTC.

The rearrangement joins TRBV27 to TRBJ1-2; D might be TRBD1 (6 bases). The CDR3 is 14 amino acids. V was cut by 6 bases and J by 1 base, with 12 bases left in between. Germline CDR1 MNHEY, CDR2 SMNVEV (reference sequence). The CDR3 DNA follows: TGTGCCAGCAGAACAGGGATCGTTAACTATGGCTACACCTTC. Protein sequence: CASRTGIVNYGYTF.

The table lists this clone with a few counts. V and J are TRBV2 and TRBJ2-2, with D possibly TRBD1 on 6 matching bases. Between the trimmed V and J ends, which lost 8 bases and 1 base, there was a span of 11 bases. Germline CDR1 and CDR2: SNHLY and FYNNEI. This CDR3 contains 14 residues. The CDR3 loop reads CASAGTRNTGELFF. In DNA, the CDR3 is TGTGCCAGCGCCGGGACAAGGAACACCGGGGAGCTGTTTTTT.

The chain joins TRBV7-2 to TRBJ2-7; possible D gene TRBD1, 5 bases. V was clipped by 1 base and J by 5 bases, with 12 bases between them. Germline assignment: CDR1 SGHTA and CDR2 FQGNSA. This CDR3 spans 14 amino acids. CDR3 amino acids: CASSLDGASNEQYF. In nucleotides, the CDR3 is TGTGCCAGCAGCTTAGATGGGGCTTCCAACGAGCAGTACTTC.

This rearrangement joins TRBV7-2 to TRBJ1-1; the D is unclear. Trimming pared 3 bases from V and 6 bases from J, leaving 11 bases between. The CDR3 runs 13 residues. Per the germline V gene, CDR1 is SGHTA and CDR2 is FQGNSA. DNA of the CDR3: TGTGCCAGCAGCTTGGGCGCTGCCTCTGAAGCTTTCTTT. It yields the protein CASSLGAASEAFF.

This sequence joins TRBV9 and TRBJ2-3, with 11 nucleotides matching TRBD1. J lost 3 bases, V lost 0 bases, and 9 bases had no gene match. The CDR3 consists of 18 residues. The germline gives CDR1 SGDLS, CDR2 YYNGEE. CDR3 nucleotides: TGTGCCAGCAGCGTAGAGCCCCGGACAGGGGGCGCGACAGATACGCAGTATTTT. Its protein is CASSVEPRTGGATDTQYF.

V gene TRBV12-5 combines with J gene TRBJ1-5, with D maybe TRBD1 (5 bases). The CDR3 has 11 amino acids. The V and J ends lost 2 bases and 10 bases respectively, with 6 bases between them. Germline CDR1 reads LGHNT; CDR2 reads FRNRAP. CDR3 in amino acids: CASGLQGPQHF. CDR3 in DNA: TGTGCTAGTGGTTTGCAGGGACCCCAGCATTTT.

The chain uses TRBV11-2 and TRBJ2-7; D possibly corresponds to TRBD1 (6 bases). The CDR3 contains 12 residues. CDR1 is SGHAT, CDR2 FQNNGV, per germline. Trimming left V 5 bases short and J 6 bases short, with 11 bases between. For the CDR3, the DNA is TGTGCCAGCAGCCTCTCAGGGGCCGAGCAGTACTTC. It codes for CASSLSGAEQYF. The variable domain in full, completed from reference TRBV11-2 and TRBJ2-7, reads EAGVAQSPRYKIIEKRQSVAFWCNPISGHATLYWYQQILGQGPKLLIQFQNNGVVDDSQLPKDRFSAERLKGVDSTLKIQPAKLEDSAVYLCASSLSGAEQYFGPGTRLTVT.

The chain is built from TRBV15 and TRBJ1-4; 7 bases agree with TRBD1. The CDR3 extends over 13 amino acids. Per the germline V gene, CDR1 is LNHNV and CDR2 is YYDKDF (reference sequence). V lost 9 bases to trimming and J lost 3 bases; unmatched junction nucleotides: 4. The DNA for the CDR3 is TGTGCCACTGCGACAGGGCCTAATGAAAAACTGTTTTTT. Residues: CATATGPNEKLFF.

This clone came up a few times. CDR3 amino acids: CASRKGEILTEAFF. DNA for the CDR3: TGTGCCAGTAGAAAGGGGGAGATTTTGACTGAAGCTTTCTTT. The chain recombines TRBV19 with TRBJ1-1; the D gene is possibly TRBD1 (6 bases). V gave up 6 bases and J gave up 5 bases, with 16 bases separating them. Per germline, CDR1 LNHDA and CDR2 SQIVND (reference sequence). The CDR3 covers 14 residues. The variable domain in full, completed from reference TRBV19 and TRBJ1-1, reads DGGITQSPKYLFRKEGQNVTLSCEQNLNHDAMYWYRQDPGQGLRLIYYSQIVNDFQKGDIAEGYSVSREKKESFPLTVTSAQKNPTAFYLCASRKGEILTEAFFGQGTRLTVV.

V gene TRBV28 combines with J gene TRBJ1-3, with D maybe TRBD1 (5 bases). Trimming took 7 bases from V and 4 from J, leaving 17 bases between them. Germline V gene sequence: CDR1 MDHEN, CDR2 SYDVKM. The CDR3 consists of 15 residues. CDR3 loop: CASTISPGPGNTIYF. CDR3 in DNA: TGTGCCAGCACCATCTCCCCAGGGCCAGGAAACACCATATATTTT.

The chain uses TRBV4-3 and TRBJ2-6, with D perhaps TRBD1 (6 bases). Germline CDR1 is LGHNA and CDR2 is YSLEER. The CDR3 loop spans 15 amino acids. V lost 1 base, J lost 2 bases, and 6 bases lay in between. The CDR3 loop reads CASSQAGAGANVLTF. CDR3 DNA sequence: TGCGCCAGCAGCCAAGCAGGGGCTGGGGCCAACGTCCTGACTTTC.

This sequence joins TRBV30 and TRBJ1-1; possible D gene TRBD1, 6 bases. Deletions cut 0 bases from V and 5 bases from J, with 10 bases between. CDR1 GTSNPN and CDR2 SVGIG come from the germline V gene (reference sequence). The CDR3 totals 13 residues. The CDR3 DNA reads TGTGCCTGGAGTGTCGTAACAGGGACTGAAGCTTTCTTT. This codes for CAWSVVTGTEAFF.

J is TRBJ1-4 and V is TRBV3-1 (or the pseudogene TRBV3-2); TRBD1 matches at 9 bases. The CDR3 runs to 14 residues. The V gene's germline CDR1 is LGHDT and CDR2 YNNKEL (reference sequence). V lost 5 bases and J lost 10; bases outside the gene matches: 8. The CDR3 sequence is CASSYRGREGKLFF. DNA of the CDR3: TGTGCCAGCAGCTACAGGGGGCGCGAGGGAAAACTGTTTTTT.

CDR3 DNA sequence: TGTGCTAGTGGTTTGGACCGACAGATAGATACGCAGTATTTT. It is translated as CASGLDRQIDTQYF. The rearrangement joins TRBV12-5 to TRBJ2-3; maybe TRBD1 (5 bases). CDR1 is LGHNT, CDR2 FRNRAP, per germline. V lost 1 base and J lost 5, with 10 bases in between. The length of the CDR3 is 14 residues.

A word on this clone: The sample holds other DNA sequences that translate to the same CDR3. The gene calls are TRBV18 and TRBJ1-1; D uncertain. Germline V gives CDR1 KGHSH, CDR2 LQKENI. The V end lost 1 base, the J end lost 3 bases, and 9 bases lay between the germline ends. The CDR3 has 14 amino acids. The CDR3 protein is CASSPREGDTEAFF. DNA for the CDR3: TGTGCCAGCTCACCACGGGAGGGTGACACTGAAGCTTTCTTT. Combining the CDR3 with reference TRBV18 and TRBJ1-1 gives the whole variable domain NAGVMQNPRHLVRRRGQEARLRCSPMKGHSHVYWYRQLPEEGLKFMVYLQKENIIDESGMPKERFSAEFPKEGPSILRIQQVVRGDSAAYFCASSPREGDTEAFFGQGTRLTVV.

On this clone itself: The sample carries other DNA sequences with the same CDR3. The chain recombines TRBV5-1 with TRBJ1-2; a possible D gene is TRBD1 (6 bases). CDR1 and CDR2 (germline): SGHRS, YFSETQ. The CDR3 runs to 13 residues. The germline V and J ends were trimmed by 0 bases and 5 bases, with 8 bases remaining between them. The CDR3 region has the DNA TGCGCCAGCAGCTTGGACAGGGTGTATGGCTACACCTTC. It is translated as CASSLDRVYGYTF.

The J gene is TRBJ1-5, the V gene TRBV7-3; tentative D call: TRBD1 (6 bases). Trimming stripped 5 bases from V and 4 bases from J, with 9 bases between. Germline V gene lookup returns CDR1 SGHTA and CDR2 FQGTGA. This CDR3 is built from 13 residues. Here the CDR3 reads CASSPTGNQPQHF. The CDR3 DNA sequence: TGTGCCAGCAGCCCTACAGGGAATCAGCCCCAGCATTTT.